This is a list of T cell receptor beta chains from one sample in a study of T-cell reconstitution after alpha-beta-depleted transplantation in children. TCRdb analysed the PCR reads with MiXCR anew, one entry per CDR3 protein. The sample lists about 610,000 distinct CDR3 sequences; roughly a tenth were seen once. Sequencing used PBMCs from the stem cell graft donor, obtained from the stem cell graft. Every receptor here comes from a human donor who donated a stem cell graft to a child with acute myeloid leukemia. CDR3s include the opening cysteine and the closing phenylalanine or tryptophan. A D gene is named only where the DNA matches it firmly. Size is stated for part of the rows, as once, few or many counts, or as a class when the clone is expanded.

len: 16
v_gene: TRBV9
d_gene: TRBD1
abundance: .
j_gene: TRBJ1-2
CDR3nt: TGTGCCAGCAGCGTATCCCCGGACAGGGGGTACTATGGCTACACCTTC
CDR3aa: CASSVSPDRGYYGYTF

len: 13
v_gene: TRBV7-9
d_gene: .
abundance: many
j_gene: TRBJ1-1
CDR3nt: TGTGCCAGCAGCGACGACAGGAACACTGAAGCTTTCTTT
CDR3aa: CASSDDRNTEAFF

len: 14
v_gene: TRBV2
d_gene: TRBD1
abundance: few
j_gene: TRBJ1-4
CDR3nt: TGTGCCAGCAGTCCCTGGACAGGGTTCGGGAAACTGTTTTTT
CDR3aa: CASSPWTGFGKLFF

len: 14
v_gene: TRBV12-3/TRBV12-4
d_gene: .
abundance: .
j_gene: TRBJ1-2
CDR3nt: TGTGCCAGCAGTTTTGGGTCGGGAAACTATGGCTACACCTTC
CDR3aa: CASSFGSGNYGYTF

len: 15
v_gene: TRBV6-2/TRBV6-3
d_gene: TRBD1
abundance: many
j_gene: TRBJ2-7
CDR3nt: TGTGCCAGCCGACTCGACAGGGGGCGCATCCACGAGCAGTACTTC
CDR3aa: CASRLDRGRIHEQYF

len: 15
v_gene: TRBV27
d_gene: TRBD1
abundance: many
j_gene: TRBJ1-1
CDR3nt: TGTGCCAGCAGCCCGGGACAGGGTCAGAACACTGAAGCTTTCTTT
CDR3aa: CASSPGQGQNTEAFF

len: 16
v_gene: TRBV20-1
d_gene: .
abundance: few
j_gene: TRBJ2-2
CDR3nt: TGCAGTGCTCTTCCCGGGACTTCGAAGACTAGCGGGGAGCTGTTTTTT
CDR3aa: CSALPGTSKTSGELFF

len: 14
v_gene: TRBV5-5
d_gene: .
abundance: few
j_gene: TRBJ1-2
CDR3nt: TGTGCCAGCAGCCCTGCTACAGGGCTCTATGGCTACACCTTC
CDR3aa: CASSPATGLYGYTF

len: 16
v_gene: TRBV5-1
d_gene: .
abundance: few
j_gene: TRBJ2-2
CDR3nt: TGCGCCAGCAGAATGACAGCCACTGGTGGGTCCGGGGAGCTGTTTTTT
CDR3aa: CASRMTATGGSGELFF

len: 14
v_gene: TRBV9
d_gene: .
abundance: many
j_gene: TRBJ2-2
CDR3nt: TGTGCCAGCAGCGTCGCACCGGACACCGGGGAGCTGTTTTTT
CDR3aa: CASSVAPDTGELFF

len: 12
v_gene: TRBV7-9
d_gene: .
abundance: .
j_gene: TRBJ1-2
CDR3nt: TGTGCCATTCCAAGGGGCGGCCAGGGCTACACCTTC
CDR3aa: CAIPRGGQGYTF

len: 13
v_gene: TRBV7-2
d_gene: .
abundance: many
j_gene: TRBJ1-1
CDR3nt: TGTGCCAGCATGGACGGAAGGAACACTGAAGCTTTCTTT
CDR3aa: CASMDGRNTEAFF

len: 19
v_gene: TRBV9
d_gene: TRBD1
abundance: .
j_gene: TRBJ1-3
CDR3nt: TGTGCCAGCAGCGTAGCTTCCGCGGGACAGGGGGCATTGGGAAACACCATATATTTT
CDR3aa: CASSVASAGQGALGNTIYF

len: 12
v_gene: TRBV10-3
d_gene: .
abundance: .
j_gene: TRBJ2-1
CDR3nt: TGTGCCATCAGTGAGGGGCGTCGGGAGCAGTTCTTC
CDR3aa: CAISEGRREQFF

len: 17
v_gene: TRBV9
d_gene: TRBD2
abundance: few
j_gene: TRBJ2-3
CDR3nt: TGTGCCAGCAGCCCCGGACTAGCGGGAGGGGTCACAGATACGCAGTATTTT
CDR3aa: CASSPGLAGGVTDTQYF

len: 14
v_gene: TRBV5-1
d_gene: .
abundance: .
j_gene: TRBJ2-1
CDR3nt: TGCGCCAGCAGCTTGGTCGCGGGGAATCATGAGCAGTTCTTC
CDR3aa: CASSLVAGNHEQFF

len: 20
v_gene: TRBV20-1
d_gene: TRBD2
abundance: few
j_gene: TRBJ2-7
CDR3nt: TGCAGTGCTAGGCCCTATAGACTAGCGGGAGGGAAGGTCAGTTCCTACGAGCAGTACTTC
CDR3aa: CSARPYRLAGGKVSSYEQYF

len: 13
v_gene: TRBV11-2
d_gene: TRBD2
abundance: few
j_gene: TRBJ2-7
CDR3nt: TGTGCCAGCAGCTCTACTAGCGCCTACGAGCAGTACTTC
CDR3aa: CASSSTSAYEQYF

len: 13
v_gene: TRBV20-1
d_gene: .
abundance: few
j_gene: TRBJ2-2
CDR3nt: TGCAGTGCTAGTTTACTAGCAACCGGGGAGCTGTTTTTT
CDR3aa: CSASLLATGELFF

len: 13
v_gene: TRBV15
d_gene: .
abundance: .
j_gene: TRBJ1-4
CDR3nt: TGTGCCACTTCTCAGCCTTTTAATGAAAAACTGTTTTTT
CDR3aa: CATSQPFNEKLFF

len: 12
v_gene: TRBV28
d_gene: .
abundance: few
j_gene: TRBJ2-7
CDR3nt: TGTGCCAGCAGCATAATCAGGGAAGTGCAGTACTTC
CDR3aa: CASSIIREVQYF

len: 15
v_gene: TRBV7-3
d_gene: .
abundance: few
j_gene: TRBJ2-3
CDR3nt: TGTGCCAGCAGCTCTCGCTTGGGGGCGGGAGATACGCAGTATTTT
CDR3aa: CASSSRLGAGDTQYF